One sample yielded the 32 T cell receptor beta chains listed below, sequenced in a study of cytomegalovirus exposure and HLA in healthy donors. Researchers ran the PCR with 60 Vbeta and 13 Jbeta primers. The repertoire was sequenced with immunoSEQ multiplex PCR; TCRdb's copy has only in-frame clones and lacks some. The sample lists hundreds of thousands of clones; under 80% were seen once. The material sequenced was PBMCs. Receptors were obtained from a female donor in good health and CMV-seronegative.

This chain uses TRBV7-6 with TRBJ2-2; D is perhaps TRBD2 (5 bases). The V and J ends lost 4 bases and 6 bases respectively, with 12 bases between them. This CDR3 has 14 residues. Germline V gene data show CDR1 as SGHVS and CDR2 as FNYEAQ. CDR3 amino acids: CASSSRVGAGELFF. The CDR3 bases are TGTGCCAGCAGCTCACGCGTCGGGGCCGGGGAGCTGTTTTTT.

This rearrangement joins TRBV6-6 to TRBJ2-7; 7 nucleotides agree with TRBD2. V shed 8 bases and J 0 bases; nucleotides not matched to a gene: 4. Germline CDR1 and CDR2: MNHNY and SVGAGI (reference sequence). CDR3 length equals 13 residues. CDR3 sequence (DNA): TGTGCCAGCCAAGCGGGGATCTCCTACGAGCAGTACTTC. Translation: CASQAGISYEQYF.

The CDR3 loop reads CSVWQGLAGFSSSYNEQFF. CDR3 nucleotides: TGCAGCGTTTGGCAAGGACTAGCGGGTTTTTCCTCCTCCTACAATGAGCAGTTCTTC. This sequence joins TRBV29-1 and TRBJ2-1, with 11 bases aligning to TRBD2. Per germline, CDR1 SQVTM and CDR2 ANQGSEA. This CDR3 has 19 amino acids. V was pared by 5 bases and J by 0 bases, with 15 bases of the junction left unmatched.

The V gene is TRBV5-1, the J gene TRBJ2-3; 14 bases fit TRBD2. The CDR3 is 17 amino acids. The germline V gene has CDR1 SGHRS and CDR2 YFSETQ. Trimming cost V 1 base and J 3 bases; bases outside gene matches: 4. CDR3 DNA: TGCGCCAGCAGCTTGACGACTAGCGGGAGGGATACAGATACGCAGTATTTT. Its protein product is CASSLTTSGRDTDTQYF.

This clone was found a few times. The chain carries TRBV4-1 and TRBJ2-4, with TRBD1 as a possible D gene (5 bases). Germline assignment: CDR1 MGHRA and CDR2 YSYEKL. V was trimmed by 5 bases and J by 1 base, leaving 15 bases between them. The length of the CDR3 is 16 residues. This CDR3 is CASSDLRDGAKNIQYF. CDR3 DNA sequence: TGCGCCAGCAGCGATCTCAGGGATGGGGCCAAAAACATTCAGTACTTC.

The chain combines TRBV10-2 with TRBJ2-7; tentatively, D is TRBD1 (5 bases). Between the trimmed V and J ends, which lost 3 bases and 3 bases, there was a span of 6 bases. The CDR3 has 12 residues. Germline CDR1 is WSHSY and CDR2 is SAAADI. The CDR3 sequence: CASSDGHYEQYF. In DNA, the CDR3 is TGCGCCAGCAGTGATGGACACTACGAGCAGTACTTC.

This chain joins TRBV18 and TRBJ1-5; 8 positions match TRBD1. V was pared by 2 bases and J by 5 bases, with 5 bases of the junction left unmatched. From germline, CDR1 is KGHSH and CDR2 LQKENI. CDR3 length: 15 residues. Here the CDR3 DNA reads TGTGCCAGCTCACCAAGGGCAGGGGGCGATCAGCCCCAGCATTTT. This encodes CASSPRAGGDQPQHF.

The rearrangement links TRBV30 to TRBJ2-2; 10 nucleotides line up with TRBD2. The CDR3 is made up of 18 amino acids. V was clipped by 4 bases and J by 6 bases; unmatched bases: 17. Per the germline V gene, CDR1 is GTSNPN and CDR2 is SVGIG (reference sequence). The CDR3 DNA is TGTGCCTGGAATTCAGTAACCGTGCTAGCGGGAGTACCCGGGGAGCTGTTTTTT. Translating gives CAWNSVTVLAGVPGELFF.

This clone appeared once. The CDR3 DNA reads as TGTGCCAGCAGTCAAACTAGGAACACCGGGGAGCTGTTTTTT. The encoded protein is CASSQTRNTGELFF. This chain connects TRBV6-4 to TRBJ2-2; maybe TRBD2 (5 bases). This CDR3 has 14 amino acids. Looked up from germline, CDR1 is MRHNA and CDR2 is SNTAGT. Trimming took 5 bases from V and 1 from J, leaving 8 bases between them.

This chain links TRBV14 with TRBJ2-1; 8 bases map to TRBD2. V lost 4 bases, J lost 6 bases, and 11 bases stayed unmatched. The CDR3 has 16 residues. Germline CDR1 SGHDN, CDR2 FVKESK. This chain's CDR3 is CASSPLGLARGNEQFF. The CDR3, as DNA: TGTGCCAGCAGCCCCCTCGGACTAGCAAGGGGCAATGAGCAGTTCTTC.

The chain carries TRBV30 and TRBJ2-7, with TRBD1 matching 9 bases. Trimming took 2 bases from V and 1 from J; bases not matched to a gene: 12. Germline-derived CDR1 and CDR2 are GTSNPN and SVGIG (reference sequence). This CDR3 contains 17 residues. The CDR3 region is CAWSRTRQGGRSYEQYF. The CDR3 nucleotides read TGTGCCTGGAGTCGAACGAGACAGGGGGGGAGGTCCTACGAGCAGTACTTC.

V and J are TRBV18 and TRBJ2-7, with D tentatively TRBD2 (6 bases). CDR1 is KGHSH, CDR2 LQKENI, per germline. V was cut by 6 bases and J by 3 bases, with 15 bases left in between. CDR3 length: 14 residues. The CDR3: CASSLGGAFYEQYF. In DNA form, the CDR3 reads TGTGCCAGCTCGCTGGGGGGAGCTTTCTACGAGCAGTACTTC.

The chain carries TRBV19 and TRBJ2-4; no reliable D call. V was cut by 7 bases and J by 3 bases, with 25 bases left in between. CDR1 is LNHDA, CDR2 SQIVND, per germline (reference sequence). The CDR3 has 18 residues. As DNA, the CDR3 is TGTGCCAGTAAAGGTGACGACGGCCACAGAATCGGCAAAAACATTCAGTACTTC. Its protein is CASKGDDGHRIGKNIQYF.

The chain joins TRBV15 to TRBJ1-5; 10 nucleotides agree with TRBD1. Trimming took 1 base from V and 5 from J; bases not matched to a gene: 2. This CDR3 has 15 amino acids. The germline V gene encodes CDR1 LNHNV and CDR2 YYDKDF (reference sequence). The CDR3 bases are TGTGCCACCAGCAGAGGAGGGACAGGGGATCAGCCCCAGCATTTT. Translated, it gives CATSRGGTGDQPQHF.

This CDR3 reads CASSSGTMDEQFF. The DNA for the CDR3 is TGTGCCAGCAGCTCCGGGACTATGGATGAGCAGTTCTTC. The rearrangement joins TRBV5-4 to TRBJ2-1, with 7 bases that match TRBD2. Trimming at V came to 3 bases and at J to 8 bases, leaving 5 bases not matched to a gene. Germline V gives CDR1 SGHNT, CDR2 YYREEE (reference sequence). There are 13 residues in the CDR3.

This clone was detected once. The V and J genes are TRBV5-6 and TRBJ1-5; D gene unclear. V lost 1 base and J 5 bases, leaving 4 bases between the germline ends. The CDR3 contains 12 residues. The germline V gene has CDR1 SGHDT and CDR2 YYEEEE. The CDR3 DNA follows: TGTGCCAGCAGCTTGTTCGATCAGCCCCAGCATTTT. Translation gives CASSLFDQPQHF.

The chain combines TRBV19 with TRBJ2-7; maybe TRBD2 (5 bases). The germline CDR1 and CDR2 sequences are LNHDA and SQIVND (reference sequence). Between the trimmed V and J ends, which lost 6 bases and 2 bases, there was a span of 14 bases. The CDR3 sequence is 14 residues long. The CDR3 region is CASRVGLGAYEQYF. The CDR3 nucleotides are TGTGCCAGTAGGGTCGGACTTGGGGCCTACGAGCAGTACTTC. Complete variable domain (other parts from reference TRBV19 and TRBJ2-7): DGGITQSPKYLFRKEGQNVTLSCEQNLNHDAMYWYRQDPGQGLRLIYYSQIVNDFQKGDIAEGYSVSREKKESFPLTVTSAQKNPTAFYLCASRVGLGAYEQYFGPGTRLTVT.

This clone was observed once. The gene calls are TRBV6-5 and TRBJ1-5; TRBD1 might be the D (6 bases). The V end was cut by 5 bases, the J end by 5 bases, with 16 bases between. The CDR3 sequence is 15 residues long. Germline V gene data show CDR1 as MNHEY and CDR2 as SVGAGI. This chain's CDR3 is CASSRGGRGDQPQHF. CDR3 coding DNA: TGTGCCAGCAGTAGGGGGGGAAGGGGAGATCAGCCCCAGCATTTT.

This clone was seen a few times. CDR3 sequence: CASSRGARGYTF. CDR3 sequence (DNA): TGTGCCAGCAGTCGGGGGGCGCGTGGCTACACCTTC. The V gene is TRBV6-5, the J gene TRBJ1-2; a possible D gene is TRBD1 (6 bases). With 5 bases removed from V and 7 bases from J, the gap between germline ends came to 11 bases. Germline V gene sequence: CDR1 MNHEY, CDR2 SVGAGI. The CDR3 extends over 12 amino acids.

The rearrangement uses TRBV27 and TRBJ2-5, with 7 bases aligning to TRBD1. The V and J ends lost 1 base and 12 bases, in that order; junction bases with no gene match: 11. Per germline, CDR1 MNHEY and CDR2 SMNVEV (reference sequence). The CDR3 loop spans 14 amino acids. DNA of the CDR3: TGTGCCAGCAGTTTATTGGGCAATGAGGGACAGAAGTACTTC. Protein: CASSLLGNEGQKYF.

This chain links TRBV10-1 with TRBJ2-6, with a weak D call TRBD2 (6 bases). CDR3 length: 17 residues. Per the germline V gene, CDR1 is WNHNN and CDR2 is SYGVQD (reference sequence). Trimming stripped 3 bases from V and 5 bases from J, with 17 bases between. The CDR3 region is CASSDAGKGGRANVLTF. In DNA form, the CDR3 reads TGCGCCAGCAGTGATGCGGGAAAGGGCGGCAGGGCCAACGTCCTGACTTTC.

The chain carries TRBV11-2 and TRBJ2-1; perhaps TRBD2 as D (6 bases). The CDR3 totals 17 residues. V was pared by 3 bases and J by 5 bases, with 20 bases between. Germline CDR1 is SGHAT and CDR2 is FQNNGV. The CDR3, as DNA: TGTGCCAGCAGCTTGGGGGGTTGGGGGTGGCCGAACAATGAGCAGTTCTTC. It specifies CASSLGGWGWPNNEQFF.

In regard to this clone: One junction end disagrees with the germline gene, perhaps due to a read error. V gene TRBV7-7 combines with J gene TRBJ2-5; 7 positions agree with TRBD1. The CDR3 is 15 amino acids. The V gene's germline CDR1 is SSHAT and CDR2 FNYEAQ (reference sequence). The CDR3 coding sequence is TGTGCTAGCAGCCCTGAAGACCGACGTCAGGGGGCCCAGTACTTC. It translates to CASSPEDRRQGAQYF.

The chain carries TRBV4-1 and TRBJ2-5, with no clear D. CDR1 and CDR2 from the germline V gene are MGHRA and YSYEKL. The CDR3 runs 12 residues. The V end lost 0 bases, the J end lost 5 bases, and 4 bases lay between the germline ends. The CDR3 is CASSQDLETQYF. For the CDR3, the DNA is TGCGCCAGCAGCCAAGACCTGGAGACCCAGTACTTC.

The V and J genes are TRBV5-1 and TRBJ2-1, with D tentatively TRBD2 (5 bases). V was clipped by 0 bases and J by 3 bases, with 13 bases between them. The CDR3 contains 16 residues. CDR1 is SGHRS and CDR2 is YFSETQ in the germline V gene. CDR3: CASSLDSGVRYNEQFF. In nucleotides, the CDR3 is TGCGCCAGCAGCTTGGATTCCGGGGTGCGCTACAATGAGCAGTTCTTC.

This clone turned up a few times. The DNA for the CDR3 is TGTGCCAGCAGCCACAATCTTCCTAACACCGGGGAGCTGTTTTTT. Translating it yields CASSHNLPNTGELFF. The chain combines TRBV7-9 with TRBJ2-2; no clear D gene. CDR1 SEHNR and CDR2 FQNEAQ come from the germline V gene (reference sequence). Trimming took off 5 bases at V and 2 bases at J, with 12 bases between the two ends. The CDR3 is 15 residues long.

The chain carries TRBV14 and TRBJ2-5; D is unclear. The assigned J gene may be wrong: the sequence end matches TRBJ2-7 better. The germline V gene encodes CDR1 SGHDN and CDR2 FVKESK. This CDR3 is 12 amino acids long. This CDR3 reads CASSLSGYEQYF. The CDR3 DNA sequence: TGTGCCAGCAGCCTTTCAGGTTACGAGCAGTACTTC.

This clone was found a few times. The V gene is TRBV5-4, the J gene TRBJ1-2; D not certain. CDR3 length: 14 amino acids. Per the germline V gene, CDR1 is SGHNT and CDR2 is YYREEE (reference sequence). Trimming took 2 bases from V and 2 from J, leaving 10 bases between them. This CDR3 is CASSFGRLNYGYTF. Here the CDR3 DNA reads TGTGCCAGCAGCTTCGGCAGACTAAACTATGGCTACACCTTC.

Only a few counts were recorded for this clone. The chain carries TRBV10-3 and TRBJ2-5; 9 positions agree with TRBD1. V shed 0 bases and J 2 bases; nucleotides not matched to a gene: 4. This CDR3 is built from 16 residues. CDR1 and CDR2 from the germline V gene are ENHRY and SYGVKD. The CDR3 is CAISESWGQGQETQYF. In DNA form, the CDR3 reads TGTGCCATCAGTGAGTCGTGGGGACAGGGTCAAGAGACCCAGTACTTC.

V usage is TRBV11-3 and J usage is TRBJ2-5, with 7 bases lining up with TRBD1. CDR3 size: 13 residues. CDR1 is SGHNT, CDR2 YENEEA, per germline. The ends lost 4 bases at V and 3 bases at J; junction bases unmatched: 2. The CDR3 reads CASSWGQKETQYF. The CDR3 DNA sequence: TGTGCCAGCAGCTGGGGACAGAAAGAGACCCAGTACTTC.

In this sample, this clone turned up once. The chain recombines TRBV7-7 with TRBJ2-2; D gene ambiguous. There are 16 residues in the CDR3. Between the trimmed V and J ends, which lost 4 bases and 0 bases, there was a span of 12 bases. Germline-derived CDR1 and CDR2 are SSHAT and FNYEAQ (reference sequence). CDR3 region: CASSSGQYANTGELFF. In nucleotides, the CDR3 is TGTGCCAGCAGCTCTGGGCAGTACGCGAACACCGGGGAGCTGTTTTTT.

This clone was seen a handful of times. The chain uses TRBV7-9 and TRBJ2-2, with D possibly matching TRBD1 (8 bases). CDR1 and CDR2 from the germline V gene are SEHNR and FQNEAQ (reference sequence). The CDR3 runs to 14 residues. Trimming cost V 6 bases and J 5 bases, with 13 bases left between them. CDR3 sequence: CASRQGGSTGELFF. Written as DNA, the CDR3 is TGTGCCAGCAGACAGGGGGGGAGTACCGGGGAGCTGTTTTTT.